These 3 T cell receptor beta chains were all obtained from the same sample, sequenced in a study of cytomegalovirus exposure and HLA in healthy donors. 13 Jbeta primers and 60 Vbeta primers were used for the PCR. Some clones are missing from TCRdb's copy, which holds only in-frame ones; the method was immunoSEQ multiplex PCR. This sample has tens of thousands of clones, with roughly 61% found just once. Sequenced sample: PBMCs. The receptors come from a woman between 40 and 55 years old in good health and CMV-seropositive.

The chain uses TRBV28 and TRBJ2-5, with D possibly matching TRBD2 (5 bases). Germline loops: CDR1 MDHEN, CDR2 SYDVKM. Trimming stripped 7 bases from V and 0 bases from J, with 6 bases between. The CDR3 totals 12 residues. CDR3 coding DNA: TGTGCCAGCATGGACTACCAAGAGACCCAGTACTTC. Protein product: CASMDYQETQYF.

This clone turned up a few times. CDR3 residues: CASSGTGGVSYTF. As DNA, the CDR3 is TGTGCCAGCAGTGGGACAGGCGGCGTATCGTACACCTTC. The rearrangement joins TRBV2 to TRBJ1-2, with TRBD1 identical over 7 bases. The CDR3 covers 13 residues. V gave up 4 bases and J gave up 11 bases; unmatched junction bases: 10. Germline CDR1 and CDR2: SNHLY and FYNNEI.

In DNA, the CDR3 is TGCGCCAGCAGCTTTGGGGCCCTACCCGGCGGGAGTGGGGATGAGCAGTTCTTC. It specifies CASSFGALPGGSGDEQFF. The J gene is TRBJ2-1, the V gene TRBV5-1, with 7 bases lining up with TRBD2. In germline, CDR1 is SGHRS, CDR2 YFSETQ. The CDR3 totals 18 residues. V shed 2 bases and J 8 bases; nucleotides not matched to a gene: 19.